These 25 T cell receptor beta chains came from one sample sequenced in a study of OX40 agonist ivuxolimab in advanced cancers. Measured with immunoSEQ multiplex PCR; TCRdb has only the in-frame clones, and not every one. The sample contains about 48,000 clones, approximately 81% of which appear only once. This specimen was CD4+ or CD8+ T cells sorted from blood, taken in a trial of the OX40 agonist ivuxolimab. The receptors come from an adult with an advanced solid tumor such as melanoma, head and neck, liver or kidney cancer.

This chain connects TRBV30 to TRBJ2-7; a possible D gene is TRBD2 (5 bases). CDR3 length: 12 residues. CDR1 and CDR2 from the germline V gene are GTSNPN and SVGIG (reference sequence). V was pared by 2 bases and J by 3 bases, with 8 bases between. The DNA for the CDR3 is TGTGCCTGGAGTAATAGCGTCTACGAGCAGTACTTC. Its translation is CAWSNSVYEQYF.

The V gene is TRBV5-4, the J gene TRBJ2-7, with 8 bases that match TRBD2. Germline V CDR1 and CDR2: SGHNT, YYREEE (reference sequence). V was clipped by 2 bases and J by 3 bases; unmatched bases: 4. This CDR3 is built from 14 residues. The CDR3 spells CASSFSSGSYEQYF. The CDR3 bases are TGTGCCAGCAGCTTCTCCAGCGGGAGCTACGAGCAGTACTTC.

DNA of the CDR3: TGCGCCAGCAGCTCTGGACTAGCGGGAGACGTTGCCAAAAACATTCAGTACTTC. It codes for CASSSGLAGDVAKNIQYF. The chain couples TRBV5-1 to TRBJ2-4, with TRBD2 matching 13 bases. The germline gives CDR1 SGHRS, CDR2 YFSETQ. V dropped 3 bases and J dropped 1; count of bases not matched to a gene: 7. CDR3 length: 18 amino acids.

The rearrangement links TRBV4-1 to TRBJ1-5, with 9 bases matching TRBD1. This CDR3 is 13 amino acids long. Germline V CDR1 and CDR2: MGHRA, YSYEKL. V was clipped by 10 bases and J by 6 bases; unmatched bases: 7. This CDR3 reads CANSDRGRQPQHF. The CDR3 DNA follows: TGCGCCAACTCGGACAGGGGACGTCAGCCCCAGCATTTT.

The table lists this clone with a count of one. The chain employs TRBV29-1 and TRBJ2-1; the D gene is possibly TRBD1 (5 bases). Germline assignment: CDR1 SQVTM and CDR2 ANQGSEA. V lost 4 bases to trimming and J lost 12 bases, with 25 bases between them. The CDR3 runs 15 residues. CDR3 region: CSVVLTRTSGFRQFF. The CDR3 DNA follows: TGCAGCGTTGTCCTGACCCGGACATCTGGATTTCGGCAGTTCTTC.

The rearrangement joins TRBV2 to TRBJ1-1; D is unclear. Trimming took 2 bases from V and 5 from J, leaving 15 bases between them. The CDR3 is 15 amino acids. CDR1 and CDR2 from the germline V gene are SNHLY and FYNNEI. For the CDR3, the DNA is TGTGCCAGCAGTGAAACGCGGCGGGAGGGTACTGAAGCTTTCTTT. It yields the protein CASSETRREGTEAFF.

The V and J genes are TRBV7-3 and TRBJ2-7, with D uncertain. V was pared by 2 bases and J by 1 base, with 12 bases between. The CDR3 length is 15 residues. Germline CDR1 reads SGHTA; CDR2 reads FQGTGA. This CDR3 is CASSLGPPLSYEQYF. CDR3 nucleotides: TGTGCCAGCAGCTTAGGTCCCCCCCTGTCCTACGAGCAGTACTTC.

In this sample, this clone turned up once. The rearrangement joins TRBV18 to TRBJ2-2, with D possibly TRBD2 on 7 matching bases. The CDR3 is made up of 17 amino acids. CDR1 and CDR2 from the germline V gene are KGHSH and LQKENI. The ends were cut back, 2 bases at V and 4 bases at J, with 17 bases in the middle. The chain's CDR3 is CASSPYLTSRGTGELFF. Written as DNA, the CDR3 is TGTGCCAGCTCACCATATCTGACTAGCAGGGGCACCGGGGAGCTGTTTTTT.

By share, this clone counts as medium-sized. The V gene is TRBV19, the J gene TRBJ1-1; 7 positions match TRBD1. Germline V gene lookup returns CDR1 LNHDA and CDR2 SQIVND (reference sequence). The CDR3 is 13 residues long. V was clipped by 5 bases and J by 7 bases; unmatched bases: 7. CDR3 in amino acids: CASSLGTEGEAFF. The DNA of the CDR3 is TGTGCCAGTAGTCTAGGGACAGAGGGTGAAGCTTTCTTT.

This sequence joins TRBV10-3 and TRBJ2-5; tentative D call: TRBD2 (7 bases). The CDR3 loop spans 14 amino acids. The germline V gene encodes CDR1 ENHRY and CDR2 SYGVKD. V was clipped by 6 bases and J by 7 bases, with 18 bases between them. CDR3 nucleotide sequence: TGTGCCATCAGGGGGGACATCCGCGGGGGGACCCAGTACTTC. The encoded protein is CAIRGDIRGGTQYF.

V is TRBV6-5 and J is TRBJ2-3; TRBD1 agrees at 7 bases. After removal of 6 bases from V and 4 bases from J, the junction contained 7 bases not matched to a gene. CDR3 length equals 14 residues. CDR1 is MNHEY and CDR2 is SVGAGI in the germline V gene. The CDR3 nucleotides are TGTGCCAGCAGGATAGATGGACAGGCAGATACGCAGTATTTT. This sequence encodes CASRIDGQADTQYF.

The chain uses TRBV18 and TRBJ1-2, with TRBD1 matching over 10 bases. Germline CDR1 and CDR2: KGHSH and LQKENI. Trimming cost V 2 bases and J 4 bases; bases outside gene matches: 7. CDR3 length: 16 amino acids. The CDR3 region is CASSPGTGDHAYGYTF. Written as DNA, the CDR3 is TGTGCCAGCTCACCAGGGACAGGGGATCATGCCTATGGCTACACCTTC.

The V call is TRBV15, the J call TRBJ2-4; D may be TRBD1 (8 bases). The CDR3 covers 15 residues. Germline V gene data show CDR1 as LNHNV and CDR2 as YYDKDF (reference sequence). Between the trimmed V and J ends, which lost 2 bases and 9 bases, there was a span of 17 bases. The CDR3 DNA is TGTGCCACCAGCAGAAACGGACAGGGAGGGGGCATTCAGTACTTC. It translates to CATSRNGQGGGIQYF.

V usage is TRBV7-9 and J usage is TRBJ1-4; 9 bases align to TRBD1. This CDR3 spans 16 amino acids. The V segment lost 5 bases and the J segment 8 bases; nucleotides outside the gene matches: 12. The germline gives CDR1 SEHNR, CDR2 FQNEAQ (reference sequence). For the CDR3, the DNA is TGTGCCAGCAGCCCTAGCGGGGGACAGGGCGGGGAAAAACTGTTTTTT. Translation: CASSPSGGQGGEKLFF.

The chain joins TRBV5-3 to TRBJ2-7; D uncertain. TRBV5-3 is filed as an ORF, its function uncertain. The CDR3 runs to 12 residues. The V end was cut by 4 bases, the J end by 11 bases, with 16 bases between. CDR3 loop: CARSLHGRVEYF. As DNA, the CDR3 is TGTGCCAGAAGCCTCCATGGTCGGGTTGAGTACTTC.

The chain is built from TRBV29-1 and TRBJ1-2, with D hard to call. V was shortened by 0 bases and J by 4 bases, with 9 bases between the two germline ends. The CDR3 is 13 amino acids. CDR1 is SQVTM, CDR2 ANQGSEA, per germline. The CDR3 bases are TGCAGCGTTGAAGATTTACAGTCCTATGGCTACACCTTC. It codes for CSVEDLQSYGYTF. The entire variable domain, with the rest obtained from reference TRBV29-1 and TRBJ1-2, is as follows: SAVISQKPSRDICQRGTSLTIQCQVDSQVTMMFWYRQQPGQSLTLIATANQGSEATYESGFVIDKFPISRPNLTFSTLTVSNMSPEDSSIYLCSVEDLQSYGYTFGSGTRLTVV.

The CDR3 sequence is CASSPGGGLANEKLFF. CDR3 nucleotide sequence: TGTGCCAGCAGCCCGGGTGGGGGCCTCGCTAATGAAAAACTGTTTTTT. The chain employs TRBV27 and TRBJ1-4, with D possibly TRBD1 on 6 matching bases. Germline assignment: CDR1 MNHEY and CDR2 SMNVEV (reference sequence). V shed 6 bases and J shed 3 bases, with 17 bases lying between them. The CDR3 runs to 16 residues.

The chain has TRBV25-1 and TRBJ2-2; D gene ambiguous. The CDR3 contains 13 residues. In germline, CDR1 is MGHDK, CDR2 SYGVNS. The V end was cut by 0 bases, the J end by 7 bases, with 6 bases between. The CDR3 sequence: CASSEYDIGELFF. CDR3 DNA sequence: TGTGCCAGCAGTGAATATGATATCGGGGAGCTGTTTTTT.

This clone qualifies as medium-sized. This chain uses TRBV5-1 with TRBJ2-5, with a possible D match to TRBD1 (7 bases). CDR3 length: 14 amino acids. The ends were cut back, 3 bases at V and 4 bases at J, with 13 bases in the middle. Germline CDR1 SGHRS, CDR2 YFSETQ. CDR3 bases: TGCGCCAGCAGCTCGGGGCAGGGGGGAGAGACCCAGTACTTC. It yields the protein CASSSGQGGETQYF.

This clone was picked up a small number of times. The CDR3 nucleotides are TGTGCCAGCAAATCCGGGACAGGGTTAGGGGAGCAGTACTTC. Its translation is CASKSGTGLGEQYF. The J gene is TRBJ2-7, the V gene TRBV6-1; TRBD1 agrees at 9 bases. CDR1 is MNHNS and CDR2 is SASEGT in the germline V gene. V shed 7 bases and J 7 bases; nucleotides not matched to a gene: 11. The CDR3 sequence is 14 residues long.

On this clone itself: A junction end diverges from the germline sequence, so it may reflect a read error. V is TRBV6-5 and J is TRBJ1-2; 9 bases agree with TRBD1. CDR1 is MNHEY and CDR2 is SVGAGI in the germline V gene. The CDR3 runs to 11 residues. DNA for the CDR3: TGTGCCAGCAGTGAAAACCTGGGACAGGGATTC. It translates to CASSENLGQGF.

The genes are TRBV4-2 and TRBJ2-7; TRBD2 aligns across 13 bases. This CDR3 is built from 20 residues. Germline trimming cut 1 base from V and 0 bases from J; bases unmatched to any gene: 12. Looked up from germline, CDR1 is LGHNA and CDR2 is YNFKEQ. CDR3 in DNA: TGTGCCAGCAGCCAAGGACCTCGTGGGACTAGCGGGAAGGGCTCCTACGAGCAGTACTTC. This translates into CASSQGPRGTSGKGSYEQYF.

The chain recombines TRBV19 with TRBJ2-7; 10 bases line up with TRBD1. The V segment lost 6 bases and the J segment 3 bases; nucleotides outside the gene matches: 11. Looked up from germline, CDR1 is LNHDA and CDR2 is SQIVND (reference sequence). The CDR3 contains 16 residues. Written as DNA, the CDR3 is TGTGCCAGTAGCGGGGGACCGACAGGGGGCTTCTACGAGCAGTACTTC. Its protein is CASSGGPTGGFYEQYF.

This clone appeared a single time. The rearrangement links TRBV4-2 to TRBJ2-2, with 7 bases lining up with TRBD2. Germline loops: CDR1 LGHNA, CDR2 YNFKEQ. The CDR3 is made up of 16 amino acids. Unmatched junction bases numbered 11, after V lost 5 bases and J lost 5 bases. CDR3 sequence reads: CASSREGGSGTGELFF. The CDR3 nucleotides read TGTGCCAGCAGCAGGGAGGGAGGGAGTGGAACCGGGGAGCTGTTTTTT.

Written as DNA, the CDR3 is TGTGCCAGCAGCCCCTTGGTAGGGGCTGATTCACCCCTCCACTTT. Its protein product is CASSPLVGADSPLHF. V usage is TRBV5-4 and J usage is TRBJ1-6; tentative D call: TRBD1 (5 bases). With 4 bases removed from V and 8 bases from J, the gap between germline ends came to 16 bases. Per germline, CDR1 SGHNT and CDR2 YYREEE (reference sequence). The length of the CDR3 is 15 residues.